This passage covers 31 T cell receptor beta chains from one sample sequenced in a study of T cell changes during pregnancy in multiple sclerosis. Sequenced by immunoSEQ multiplex PCR; TCRdb stores in-frame clones only, minus some. The table has tens of thousands of clones, 85% to 95% seen once. The sample consisted of CD4+ T cells from peripheral blood mononuclear cells, taken in the second trimester of pregnancy. These receptors all come from a female donor with multiple sclerosis, enrolled in a pregnancy study.

The J gene is TRBJ2-3, the V gene TRBV11-2, with D tentatively TRBD2 (6 bases). The germline CDR1 and CDR2 sequences are SGHAT and FQNNGV. Deletions cut 5 bases from V and 5 bases from J, with 17 bases between. The length of the CDR3 is 15 residues. The CDR3 coding sequence is TGTGCCAGCAGCGGCCGGAGGGGCGGCGGAGATACGCAGTATTTT. Its protein is CASSGRRGGGDTQYF.

The CDR3 reads CASSSLPRMYQPQHF. The CDR3 nucleotides read TGTGCCAGCAGCTCCTTACCCAGGATGTATCAGCCCCAGCATTTT. This chain connects TRBV7-2 to TRBJ1-5; unclear D gene. CDR1 and CDR2 from the germline V gene are SGHTA and FQGNSA. V was clipped by 4 bases and J by 5 bases, with 15 bases between them. The CDR3 spans 15 residues.

The chain recombines TRBV5-1 with TRBJ2-7; D gene ambiguous. Per the germline V gene, CDR1 is SGHRS and CDR2 is YFSETQ. The germline V and J ends were trimmed by 1 base and 3 bases, with 14 bases remaining between them. This CDR3 comprises 15 residues. The CDR3 DNA reads as TGCGCCAGCAGCTTGACTGGTAGCCTTAACTACGAGCAGTACTTC. Translating gives CASSLTGSLNYEQYF.

J is TRBJ1-1 and V is TRBV2; no definite D call. The germline V gene encodes CDR1 SNHLY and CDR2 FYNNEI. V was cut by 7 bases and J by 0 bases, with 9 bases left in between. The CDR3 contains 13 residues. The CDR3 nucleotides read TGTGCCAGCACCAACATAATGAACACTGAAGCTTTCTTT. Residues: CASTNIMNTEAFF.

The chain is built from TRBV30 and TRBJ2-3, with TRBD2 as a possible D gene (6 bases). The CDR3 length is 14 residues. V was trimmed by 8 bases and J by 2 bases, leaving 17 bases between them. Germline-derived CDR1 and CDR2 are GTSNPN and SVGIG (reference sequence). The CDR3 nucleotides are TGTGCCCCTAAACTTAGCGGCGTCACAGATACGCAGTATTTT. Translating gives CAPKLSGVTDTQYF.

J is TRBJ2-1 and V is TRBV2; 8 bases line up with TRBD1. Per germline, CDR1 SNHLY and CDR2 FYNNEI. This CDR3 region has 16 residues. The V segment lost 4 bases and the J segment 5 bases; nucleotides outside the gene matches: 10. DNA for the CDR3: TGTGCCAGCAGTGCACACTCCGGGACAGGTAACAATGAGCAGTTCTTC. Translation gives CASSAHSGTGNNEQFF.

CDR3 in DNA: TGCAGTGCCCTGTACACAGATACGCAGTATTTT. Protein: CSALYTDTQYF. This chain connects TRBV20-1 to TRBJ2-3; D uncertain. V lost 6 bases to trimming and J lost 2 bases, with 6 bases between them. Germline V gene sequence: CDR1 DFQATT, CDR2 SNEGSKA (reference sequence). The CDR3 consists of 11 residues.

CDR3 sequence: CASNHGTAGGANVLTF. CDR3 coding DNA: TGCGCCAGCAACCATGGGACAGCTGGCGGGGCCAACGTCCTGACTTTC. The genes are TRBV5-1 and TRBJ2-6; 7 bases align to TRBD1. J lost 4 bases, V lost 6 bases, and 10 bases had no gene match. The CDR3 runs to 16 residues. CDR1 is SGHRS, CDR2 YFSETQ, per germline.

The rearrangement joins TRBV7-7 to TRBJ2-2; possibly TRBD2 for D (5 bases). The CDR3 loop spans 15 amino acids. The V end was cut by 4 bases, the J end by 4 bases, with 13 bases between. Germline lookup yields CDR1 SSHAT and CDR2 FNYEAQ (reference sequence). CDR3 in amino acids: CASSSGTRGTGELFF. As DNA, the CDR3 is TGTGCCAGCAGCTCTGGCACACGGGGCACCGGGGAGCTGTTTTTT.

The chain has TRBV11-3 and TRBJ2-1; 9 positions match TRBD1. From germline, CDR1 is SGHNT and CDR2 YENEEA. The CDR3 is made up of 16 amino acids. J was trimmed by 7 bases and V by 1 base; bases with no gene match: 8. The CDR3 DNA reads as TGTGCCAGCAGCTTAGGGACAGGGGCCCGCCTTAATGAGCAGTTCTTC. The encoded protein is CASSLGTGARLNEQFF.

Note on this clone: One end of the junction fails to match germline, which may point to a read error. The V call is TRBV5-1, the J call TRBJ1-4, with 9 bases aligning to TRBD1. Looked up from germline, CDR1 is SGHRS and CDR2 is YFSETQ. The CDR3 is 17 residues long. The CDR3 DNA sequence: TGCGCCAGCAGTTTGGAGCCGGGGACAGGGCCCCGGGAAAAACTGTTTTTT. Amino acid sequence: CASSLEPGTGPREKLFF.

J is TRBJ2-3 and V is TRBV29-1; D ambiguous. This CDR3 spans 13 amino acids. Trimming pared 6 bases from V and 0 bases from J, leaving 10 bases between. Germline lookup yields CDR1 SQVTM and CDR2 ANQGSEA. In DNA, the CDR3 is TGCAGCGTAGCATCACCTAGCACAGATACGCAGTATTTT. Protein: CSVASPSTDTQYF.

This clone was observed a single time. The DNA of the CDR3 is TGTGCCAGCAGCTTCGGTGGGACTATCACAGATACGCAGTATTTT. It is translated as CASSFGGTITDTQYF. The chain carries TRBV11-3 and TRBJ2-3, with 7 bases matching TRBD2. Trimming cost V 3 bases and J 2 bases; bases outside gene matches: 5. Germline assignment: CDR1 SGHNT and CDR2 YENEEA. This CDR3 comprises 15 residues.

This clone was seen just once. This rearrangement joins TRBV4-3 to TRBJ1-5; the match to TRBD1 covers 11 bases. There are 15 residues in the CDR3. Trimming removed 0 bases from V and 11 bases from J; junction bases left unmatched: 6. CDR1 is LGHNA and CDR2 is YSLEER in the germline V gene. DNA for the CDR3: TGCGCCAGCAGCCAAGACCGGACAGGGGGCATTACCCAGCATTTT. This gives the protein CASSQDRTGGITQHF.

The chain joins TRBV5-1 to TRBJ2-7; D perhaps matches TRBD1 (6 bases). Per the germline V gene, CDR1 is SGHRS and CDR2 is YFSETQ. The CDR3 is 16 residues long. Trimming took off 4 bases at V and 2 bases at J, with 19 bases between the two ends. The CDR3 spells CASSPGTTFDPYEQYF. The CDR3 DNA is TGCGCCAGCAGCCCCGGGACAACCTTCGACCCCTACGAGCAGTACTTC.

The chain employs TRBV19 and TRBJ2-5, with D perhaps TRBD2 (6 bases). This CDR3 spans 14 amino acids. The V gene's germline CDR1 is LNHDA and CDR2 SQIVND (reference sequence). Trimming removed 6 bases from V and 6 bases from J, with 17 bases in between. The DNA for the CDR3 is TGTGCCAGTAGGGGACTCAGTGACACAAAGACCCAGTACTTC. It encodes CASRGLSDTKTQYF.

The rearrangement links TRBV28 to TRBJ1-1; D perhaps matches TRBD1 (6 bases). Germline CDR1 MDHEN, CDR2 SYDVKM. V lost 5 bases and J lost 1, with 11 bases in between. The CDR3 totals 14 residues. CDR3 nucleotide sequence: TGTGCCAGCAGTCTGACAGGCCCGAACACTGAAGCTTTCTTT. Amino acid sequence: CASSLTGPNTEAFF. The entire variable domain, with the rest obtained from reference TRBV28 and TRBJ1-1, is as follows: DVKVTQSSRYLVKRTGEKVFLECVQDMDHENMFWYRQDPGLGLRLIYFSYDVKMKEKGDIPEGYSVSREKKERFSLILESASTNQTSMYLCASSLTGPNTEAFFGQGTRLTVV.

The rearrangement uses TRBV7-2 and TRBJ2-1; D gene unclear. Per germline, CDR1 SGHTA and CDR2 FQGNSA. CDR3 size: 12 residues. The ends were cut back, 1 base at V and 9 bases at J, with 7 bases in the middle. The CDR3 is CASSLGLVEQFF. CDR3 in DNA: TGTGCCAGCAGCTTAGGGCTAGTTGAGCAGTTCTTC.

The sample holds one count of this clone. This sequence joins TRBV15 and TRBJ2-3; D might be TRBD1 (5 bases). Trimming left V 3 bases short and J 3 bases short, with 13 bases between. Germline CDR1 and CDR2: LNHNV and YYDKDF (reference sequence). The CDR3 consists of 15 residues. The CDR3 nucleotides are TGTGCCACCAGCAGGACCCCAGGGCGGACAGATACGCAGTATTTT. Translating it yields CATSRTPGRTDTQYF.

The chain joins TRBV19 to TRBJ2-1; D perhaps matches TRBD1 (7 bases). The germline V gene encodes CDR1 LNHDA and CDR2 SQIVND (reference sequence). There are 14 residues in the CDR3. Trimming cost V 5 bases and J 10 bases, with 18 bases left between them. The CDR3 bases are TGTGCCAGTAGTGTGAGACAGGGAGGTCTCGAGCAGTTCTTC. Its protein product is CASSVRQGGLEQFF.

The genes are TRBV7-9 and TRBJ2-5, with a possible D match to TRBD2 (5 bases). Germline CDR1 is SEHNR and CDR2 is FQNEAQ (reference sequence). The CDR3 consists of 13 residues. Trimming left V 5 bases short and J 5 bases short, with 12 bases between. CDR3 coding DNA: TGTGCCAGCAGCCCTCGGGGTCCGGAGACCCAGTACTTC. It codes for CASSPRGPETQYF.

V and J are TRBV18 and TRBJ2-7; D unclear. The CDR3 covers 15 residues. The germline V and J ends were trimmed by 3 bases and 7 bases, with 19 bases remaining between them. Germline loops: CDR1 KGHSH, CDR2 LQKENI. The CDR3 loop reads CASSPPLGLGWEQYF. CDR3 DNA sequence: TGTGCCAGCTCACCTCCCCTCGGCCTAGGTTGGGAGCAGTACTTC.

The genes are TRBV4-1 and TRBJ1-4; possibly TRBD1 for D (5 bases). This CDR3 has 16 amino acids. The V gene lost 1 base and the J gene lost 6 bases, with 15 bases spanning the gap. Germline assignment: CDR1 MGHRA and CDR2 YSYEKL. In DNA, the CDR3 is TGCGCCAGCAGCCAAGGGGCAGGGTTTGATGATGAAAAACTGTTTTTT. It encodes CASSQGAGFDDEKLFF.

This chain connects TRBV6-1 to TRBJ1-1; D call uncertain. Germline CDR1 reads MNHNS; CDR2 reads SASEGT. The V gene lost 5 bases and the J gene lost 4 bases, with 14 bases spanning the gap. The CDR3 sequence is 14 residues long. CDR3 sequence: CASSTRGGSTEAFF. The CDR3 nucleotides read TGTGCCAGCAGTACCCGGGGAGGGAGCACTGAAGCTTTCTTT.

The rearrangement uses TRBV19 and TRBJ1-5; maybe TRBD1 (5 bases). There are 16 residues in the CDR3. CDR1 and CDR2 from the germline V gene are LNHDA and SQIVND (reference sequence). Trimming shortened V by 10 bases and J by 2 bases, and 21 bases separated the two germline ends. The chain's CDR3 is CAILTVQERGNQPQHF. CDR3 bases: TGTGCCATTTTAACCGTACAGGAAAGGGGCAATCAGCCCCAGCATTTT.

V and J are TRBV2 and TRBJ2-7, with D tentatively TRBD2 (6 bases). V was pared by 8 bases and J by 2 bases, with 16 bases between. CDR3 size: 14 residues. Germline lookup yields CDR1 SNHLY and CDR2 FYNNEI. Here the CDR3 reads CASCRDFQTYEQYF. The CDR3 DNA is TGTGCCAGCTGCCGGGACTTCCAAACCTACGAGCAGTACTTC.

V usage is TRBV7-9 and J usage is TRBJ1-1; 7 bases align to TRBD1. J lost 4 bases, V lost 6 bases, and 5 bases had no gene match. The germline V gene encodes CDR1 SEHNR and CDR2 FQNEAQ (reference sequence). There are 13 residues in the CDR3. This CDR3 is CASSRQGGTEAFF. CDR3 bases: TGTGCCAGCAGTCGACAGGGAGGCACTGAAGCTTTCTTT.

This clone was seen once. The rearrangement uses TRBV19 and TRBJ1-4, with a weak D call TRBD1 (6 bases). There are 15 residues in the CDR3. Germline CDR1 reads LNHDA; CDR2 reads SQIVND (reference sequence). V was pared by 3 bases and J by 7 bases, with 15 bases between. CDR3 DNA: TGTGCCAGTAGTATCAGGGGCCAAGGGGTTGAAAAACTGTTTTTT. Translation: CASSIRGQGVEKLFF.

The rearrangement joins TRBV7-2 to TRBJ2-7, with a weak D call TRBD2 (7 bases). V lost 5 bases and J lost 3, with 17 bases in between. The CDR3 totals 15 residues. The V gene's germline CDR1 is SGHTA and CDR2 FQGNSA. CDR3 nucleotide sequence: TGTGCCAGCAGCCACAGGGAGGGTCTAAGCTACGAGCAGTACTTC. Translated, it gives CASSHREGLSYEQYF.

The gene calls are TRBV14 and TRBJ2-1; 13 bases match TRBD2. Germline lookup yields CDR1 SGHDN and CDR2 FVKESK. J was trimmed by 9 bases and V by 4 bases; bases with no gene match: 6. The CDR3 sequence is 15 residues long. The CDR3 region has the DNA TGTGCCAGCAGCCGGACTAGCGGGAGAGCCAGTGAGCAGTTCTTC. Its translation: CASSRTSGRASEQFF.

This clone came up once. The rearrangement joins TRBV19 to TRBJ1-2; possibly TRBD1 for D (6 bases). CDR1 and CDR2 (germline): LNHDA, SQIVND (reference sequence). The CDR3 sequence is 10 residues long. The V and J ends lost 9 bases and 14 bases respectively, with 16 bases between them. CDR3 in amino acids: CARKDSPWTF. For the CDR3, the DNA is TGTGCCAGAAAGGACAGTCCTTGGACCTTC. The full variable domain, completed using reference TRBV19 and TRBJ1-2, is DGGITQSPKYLFRKEGQNVTLSCEQNLNHDAMYWYRQDPGQGLRLIYYSQIVNDFQKGDIAEGYSVSREKKESFPLTVTSAQKNPTAFYLCARKDSPWTFGSGTRLTVV.